Listed below are T cell receptor beta chains from one sample, sequenced in a study of T cells in Graves' hyperthyroidism and ophthalmopathy. From the multiplex PCR reads, TCRdb called clonotypes with MiXCR, one entry per CDR3 protein. The sample contains some 440,000 distinct CDR3 sequences, 15% to 19% of which appear only once. Sequencing was done on a sample of blood. Receptors originate from a woman in her late teens or twenties with Graves' hyperthyroidism. The CDR3 runs from the conserved cysteine through the conserved F or W. A D gene is named only where the DNA matches it firmly. Clone size, where shown, is once, few, many, or a class for clones that have expanded.

abundance: many
j_gene: TRBJ2-7
v_gene: TRBV30
d_gene: NA
CDR3aa: CAWRVGRLPYEQYF
CDR3nt: TGTGCCTGGAGGGTAGGGAGACTCCCCTACGAGCAGTACTTC

abundance: few
j_gene: TRBJ2-5
v_gene: TRBV18
d_gene: TRBD2
CDR3aa: CASSPLAGEETQYF
CDR3nt: TGTGCCAGCTCACCTCTAGCGGGAGAAGAGACCCAGTACTTC

abundance: NA
j_gene: TRBJ2-7
v_gene: TRBV7-8
d_gene: NA
CDR3aa: CASSSRLLWGDEQYF
CDR3nt: TGTGCCAGCAGCTCTAGACTACTCTGGGGGGACGAGCAGTACTTC

abundance: NA
j_gene: TRBJ1-2
v_gene: TRBV29-1
d_gene: TRBD1
CDR3aa: CSVGQGVYGYTF
CDR3nt: TGCAGCGTAGGACAGGGTGTCTATGGCTACACCTTC

abundance: many
j_gene: TRBJ2-2
v_gene: TRBV6-1
d_gene: NA
CDR3aa: CASSERPRDFTGELFF
CDR3nt: TGTGCCAGCAGTGAACGTCCAAGGGACTTCACCGGGGAGCTGTTTTTT

abundance: NA
j_gene: TRBJ2-3
v_gene: TRBV7-7
d_gene: NA
CDR3aa: CASSLNPWGADTQYF
CDR3nt: TGTGCTAGCAGCTTAAACCCCTGGGGAGCAGATACGCAGTATTTT

abundance: many
j_gene: TRBJ2-7
v_gene: TRBV12-3/TRBV12-4
d_gene: NA
CDR3aa: CASSSSRQLYEQYF
CDR3nt: TGTGCCAGCAGTTCCAGCCGACAGCTCTACGAGCAGTACTTC

abundance: many
j_gene: TRBJ2-1
v_gene: TRBV24-1
d_gene: NA
CDR3aa: CATSGFGHEQFF
CDR3nt: TGTGCCACCAGTGGATTCGGCCATGAGCAGTTCTTC

abundance: NA
j_gene: TRBJ1-1
v_gene: TRBV7-9
d_gene: NA
CDR3aa: CASSPDRGLGGTEAFF
CDR3nt: TGTGCCAGCAGCCCCGACCGGGGGCTGGGAGGTACTGAAGCTTTCTTT

abundance: few
j_gene: TRBJ2-1
v_gene: TRBV6-1
d_gene: NA
CDR3aa: CASTEAPTGRFEQFF
CDR3nt: TGTGCCAGCACCGAAGCCCCGACAGGCCGCTTTGAGCAGTTCTTC

abundance: NA
j_gene: TRBJ2-1
v_gene: TRBV20-1
d_gene: NA
CDR3aa: CSARSGQGRNEQFF
CDR3nt: TGCAGTGCTAGATCGGGTCAGGGGAGGAATGAGCAGTTCTTC

abundance: few
j_gene: TRBJ1-2
v_gene: TRBV3-1
d_gene: NA
CDR3aa: CASSQDSRSSNGYTF
CDR3nt: TGTGCCAGCAGCCAAGATAGCAGGTCTTCTAATGGCTACACCTTC

abundance: many
j_gene: TRBJ1-6
v_gene: TRBV28
d_gene: NA
CDR3aa: CASSLWGIDSPLHF
CDR3nt: TGTGCCAGCAGTTTATGGGGGATCGACTCACCCCTCCACTTT

abundance: many
j_gene: TRBJ1-2
v_gene: TRBV28
d_gene: NA
CDR3aa: CASTLPGVGYGYTF
CDR3nt: TGTGCCAGCACCCTCCCAGGGGTGGGCTATGGCTACACCTTC

abundance: many
j_gene: TRBJ1-2
v_gene: TRBV10-3
d_gene: NA
CDR3aa: CAISEPGVGIYGYTF
CDR3nt: TGTGCCATCAGTGAGCCCGGTGTGGGGATCTATGGCTACACCTTC

abundance: many
j_gene: TRBJ2-1
v_gene: TRBV7-9
d_gene: TRBD2
CDR3aa: CASTQQGTSAYNEQFF
CDR3nt: TGTGCCAGCACTCAACAGGGGACTAGCGCGTACAATGAGCAGTTCTTC

abundance: NA
j_gene: TRBJ2-1
v_gene: TRBV9
d_gene: TRBD2
CDR3aa: CASSAGTSGTGEQFF
CDR3nt: TGTGCCAGCAGCGCGGGGACTAGCGGGACGGGTGAGCAGTTCTTC

abundance: NA
j_gene: TRBJ2-7
v_gene: TRBV20-1
d_gene: NA
CDR3aa: CSAIPGLNYEQCF
CDR3nt: TGCAGCGCAATCCCGGGACTCAACTACGAGCAGTGCTTC

abundance: many
j_gene: TRBJ1-2
v_gene: TRBV6-1
d_gene: NA
CDR3aa: CASSAGVGGAYGYTF
CDR3nt: TGTGCCAGCAGTGCCGGCGTTGGGGGCGCTTATGGCTACACCTTC

abundance: NA
j_gene: TRBJ1-4
v_gene: TRBV7-9
d_gene: NA
CDR3aa: CASSSMDTSTNEKLFF
CDR3nt: TGTGCCAGCAGCTCCATGGACACCTCAACTAATGAAAAACTGTTTTTT

abundance: NA
j_gene: TRBJ2-7
v_gene: TRBV19
d_gene: TRBD1
CDR3aa: CASSARDSYEQYF
CDR3nt: TGTGCCAGTAGTGCCCGGGACAGCTACGAGCAGTACTTC

abundance: many
j_gene: TRBJ2-7
v_gene: TRBV20-1
d_gene: TRBD2
CDR3aa: CSAGTLSGRAVEQYF
CDR3nt: TGCAGTGCAGGTACCCTTAGCGGGAGGGCCGTAGAGCAGTACTTC

abundance: many
j_gene: TRBJ2-7
v_gene: TRBV6-1
d_gene: TRBD1
CDR3aa: CASSVNRGAYEQYF
CDR3nt: TGTGCCAGCAGTGTTAACAGGGGAGCCTACGAGCAGTACTTC

abundance: NA
j_gene: TRBJ2-5
v_gene: TRBV19
d_gene: TRBD2
CDR3aa: CASRRGLAGVQETQYF
CDR3nt: TGTGCCAGTAGGCGAGGACTAGCGGGAGTCCAAGAGACCCAGTACTTC

abundance: many
j_gene: TRBJ1-2
v_gene: TRBV7-2
d_gene: NA
CDR3aa: CASSSLVGRGYGYTF
CDR3nt: TGTGCCAGCAGCAGCTTGGTAGGGCGCGGCTATGGCTACACCTTC

abundance: once
j_gene: TRBJ1-3
v_gene: TRBV27
d_gene: NA
CDR3aa: CASGPGLSGNTIYF
CDR3nt: TGTGCCAGCGGTCCGGGTTTATCTGGAAACACCATATATTTT

abundance: few
j_gene: TRBJ2-1
v_gene: TRBV18
d_gene: NA
CDR3aa: CASSSRQEAYNEQFF
CDR3nt: TGTGCCAGCTCAAGCCGACAAGAAGCCTACAATGAGCAGTTCTTC

abundance: many
j_gene: TRBJ2-7
v_gene: TRBV7-2
d_gene: TRBD1
CDR3aa: CASSTGTERRQYF
CDR3nt: TGTGCCAGCAGCACTGGGACAGAAAGACGGCAGTACTTC

abundance: few
j_gene: TRBJ2-3
v_gene: TRBV28
d_gene: TRBD2
CDR3aa: CASSFLASGGQGTDTQYF
CDR3nt: TGTGCCAGCAGTTTTTTGGCTAGCGGGGGGCAAGGGACAGATACGCAGTATTTT

abundance: many
j_gene: TRBJ1-6
v_gene: TRBV27
d_gene: NA
CDR3aa: CASARGLGYNSPLHF
CDR3nt: TGTGCCAGCGCCAGAGGGCTGGGTTATAATTCACCCCTCCACTTT

abundance: few
j_gene: TRBJ2-2
v_gene: TRBV7-7
d_gene: TRBD1
CDR3aa: CASSVDRDRVNTGELFF
CDR3nt: TGTGCTAGCAGCGTTGACCGGGACAGGGTGAACACCGGGGAGCTGTTTTTT

abundance: many
j_gene: TRBJ2-1
v_gene: TRBV10-3
d_gene: NA
CDR3aa: CAISTRDTNEQFF
CDR3nt: TGTGCCATCAGCACCCGGGACACCAATGAGCAGTTCTTC

abundance: many
j_gene: TRBJ1-1
v_gene: TRBV5-1
d_gene: TRBD1
CDR3aa: CASSPGQGAPNTEAFF
CDR3nt: TGCGCCAGCAGCCCCGGACAGGGGGCTCCGAACACTGAAGCTTTCTTT

abundance: few
j_gene: TRBJ2-6
v_gene: TRBV5-1
d_gene: TRBD1
CDR3aa: CASSPSGQGDGANVLTF
CDR3nt: TGCGCCAGCAGCCCCTCGGGACAGGGGGACGGGGCCAACGTCCTGACTTTC

abundance: many
j_gene: TRBJ2-3
v_gene: TRBV5-1
d_gene: NA
CDR3aa: CASSGGASTDTQYF
CDR3nt: TGCGCCAGCAGCGGGGGGGCTAGCACAGATACGCAGTATTTT

abundance: many
j_gene: TRBJ1-2
v_gene: TRBV15
d_gene: NA
CDR3aa: CATSRGKKGGGYTF
CDR3nt: TGTGCCACCAGCAGAGGCAAAAAGGGCGGGGGCTACACCTTC

abundance: NA
j_gene: TRBJ2-6
v_gene: TRBV10-3
d_gene: NA
CDR3aa: CAISTGSGANVLTF
CDR3nt: TGTGCCATCAGTACAGGCTCTGGGGCCAACGTCCTGACTTTC

abundance: NA
j_gene: TRBJ1-2
v_gene: TRBV3-1
d_gene: NA
CDR3aa: CASSQDVGILGYGYTF
CDR3nt: TGTGCCAGCAGCCAAGATGTAGGGATACTCGGCTATGGCTACACCTTC

abundance: many
j_gene: TRBJ2-1
v_gene: TRBV12-3/TRBV12-4
d_gene: NA
CDR3aa: CASSSMTSGAYNEQFF
CDR3nt: TGTGCCAGCAGTTCAATGACTAGTGGCGCCTACAATGAGCAGTTCTTC

abundance: many
j_gene: TRBJ2-3
v_gene: TRBV12-3/TRBV12-4
d_gene: TRBD2
CDR3aa: CASSFGLAGADTQYF
CDR3nt: TGTGCCAGCAGTTTCGGACTAGCGGGGGCAGATACGCAGTATTTT

abundance: NA
j_gene: TRBJ1-2
v_gene: TRBV3-1
d_gene: NA
CDR3aa: CASMDWNYGYTF
CDR3nt: TGTGCCAGCATGGACTGGAACTATGGCTACACCTTC

abundance: few
j_gene: TRBJ2-3
v_gene: TRBV25-1
d_gene: NA
CDR3aa: CASSESTGRGRTDTQYF
CDR3nt: TGTGCCAGCAGTGAATCCACAGGGAGGGGAAGGACAGATACGCAGTATTTT